This T cell receptor (beta chain) was recorded in a study of cytomegalovirus exposure and HLA in healthy donors. Study information: The study's early data release held roughly 91 million unique TCRs from HLA-typed donors.

13 Jbeta primers and 60 Vbeta primers were used for the PCR. Using immunoSEQ multiplex PCR, the repertoire was profiled, and TCRdb retains in-frame clones only, with some absent. The sample contains nearly 110,000 clones, roughly 80% of which appear only once. V dropped 4 bases and J dropped 7 bases, with 8 bases sitting between them. The CDR3 has 12 amino acids. Germline loops: CDR1 SGHTA, CDR2 FQGNSA. This clone has only one observation. The antigen is not known. Broader study findings: In a later analysis, across HLA loci, associated TCR counts were highest for DRB1, lowest for HLA-C.

Sequencing was performed on PBMCs. The genes are TRBV7-2 and TRBJ2-1, with TRBD2 as a possible D gene (5 bases). The receptor comes from a man between 60 and 75 years old in good health and CMV-seronegative. The CDR3 DNA sequence: TGTGCCAGCAGCTCCCCGGGGAATGAGCAGTTCTTC. Translation: CASSSPGNEQFF.